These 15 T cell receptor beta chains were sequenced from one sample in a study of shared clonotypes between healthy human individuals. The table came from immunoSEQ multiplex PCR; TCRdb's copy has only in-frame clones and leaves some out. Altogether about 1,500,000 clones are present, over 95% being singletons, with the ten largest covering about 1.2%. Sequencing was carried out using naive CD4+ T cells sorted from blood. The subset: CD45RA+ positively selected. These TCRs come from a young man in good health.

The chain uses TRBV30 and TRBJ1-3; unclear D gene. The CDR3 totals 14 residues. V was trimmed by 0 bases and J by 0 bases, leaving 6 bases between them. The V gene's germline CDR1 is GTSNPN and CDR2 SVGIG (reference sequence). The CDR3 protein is CAWSVIGSGNTIYF. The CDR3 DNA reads TGTGCCTGGAGTGTAATTGGCTCTGGAAACACCATATATTTT.

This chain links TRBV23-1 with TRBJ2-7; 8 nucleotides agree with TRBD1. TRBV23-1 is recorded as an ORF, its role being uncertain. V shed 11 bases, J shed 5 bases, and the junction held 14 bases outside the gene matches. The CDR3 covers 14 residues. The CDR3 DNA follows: TGCGCCGTCGGGGCAGGGGGCCAATCCAACGAGCAGTACTTC. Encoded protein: CAVGAGGQSNEQYF.

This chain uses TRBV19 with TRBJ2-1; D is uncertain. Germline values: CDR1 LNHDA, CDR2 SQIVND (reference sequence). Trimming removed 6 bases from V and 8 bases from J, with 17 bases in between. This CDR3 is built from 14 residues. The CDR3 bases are TGTGCCAGTAGCTTCCTGGACCGAATACATGAGCAGTTCTTC. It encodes CASSFLDRIHEQFF.

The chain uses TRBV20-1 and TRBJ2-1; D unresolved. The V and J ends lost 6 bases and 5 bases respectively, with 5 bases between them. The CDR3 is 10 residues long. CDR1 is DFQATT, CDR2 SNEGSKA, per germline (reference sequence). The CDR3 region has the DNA TGCAGTGCCACTAACAATGAGCAGTTCTTC. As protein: CSATNNEQFF.

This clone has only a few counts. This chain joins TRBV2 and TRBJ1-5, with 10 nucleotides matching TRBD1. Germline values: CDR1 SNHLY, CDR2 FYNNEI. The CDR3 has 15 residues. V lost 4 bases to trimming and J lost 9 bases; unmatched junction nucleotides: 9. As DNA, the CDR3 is TGTGCCAGCAGTGTTAGGACAGGGGGATTTGGGCCCCAGCATTTT. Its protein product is CASSVRTGGFGPQHF. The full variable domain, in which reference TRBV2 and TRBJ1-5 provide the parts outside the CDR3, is EPEVTQTPSHQVTQMGQEVILRCVPISNHLYFYWYRQILGQKVEFLVSFYNNEISEKSEIFDDQFSVERPDGSNFTLKIRSTKLEDSAMYFCASSVRTGGFGPQHFGDGTRLSIL.

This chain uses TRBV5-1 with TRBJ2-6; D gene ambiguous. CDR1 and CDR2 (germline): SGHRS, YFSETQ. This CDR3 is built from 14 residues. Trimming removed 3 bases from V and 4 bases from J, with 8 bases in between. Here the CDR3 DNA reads TGCGCCAGCAGCTCCGACCACGGGGCCAACGTCCTGACTTTC. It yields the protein CASSSDHGANVLTF.

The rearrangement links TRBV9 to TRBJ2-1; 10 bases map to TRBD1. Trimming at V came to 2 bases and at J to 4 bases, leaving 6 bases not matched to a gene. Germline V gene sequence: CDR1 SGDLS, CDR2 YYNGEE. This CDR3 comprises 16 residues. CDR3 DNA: TGTGCCAGCAGCGTTGGGTGGGGACAGGGGTACAATGAGCAGTTCTTC. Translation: CASSVGWGQGYNEQFF.

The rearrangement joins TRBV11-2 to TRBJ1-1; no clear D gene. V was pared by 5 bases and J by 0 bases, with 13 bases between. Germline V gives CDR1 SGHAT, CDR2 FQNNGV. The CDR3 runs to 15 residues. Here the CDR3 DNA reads TGTGCCAGCAGCCCCGGGAAGGGCTTGAACACTGAAGCTTTCTTT. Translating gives CASSPGKGLNTEAFF.

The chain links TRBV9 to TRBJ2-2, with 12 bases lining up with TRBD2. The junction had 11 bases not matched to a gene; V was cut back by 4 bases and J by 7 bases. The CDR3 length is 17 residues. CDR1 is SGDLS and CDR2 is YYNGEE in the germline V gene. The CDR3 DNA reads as TGTGCCAGCAGCCCGACGACTAGCGGGAGATTTGTCGGGGAGCTGTTTTTT. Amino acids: CASSPTTSGRFVGELFF.

CDR3 nucleotide sequence: TGTGCCTGGAGTGTCCTAGCGGGCATGGGGCAGTACTTC. Translating gives CAWSVLAGMGQYF. This rearrangement joins TRBV30 to TRBJ2-7, with TRBD2 identical over 8 bases. The trim removed 0 bases at V and 9 bases at J, leaving 7 bases unmatched. This CDR3 is 13 amino acids long. Germline lookup yields CDR1 GTSNPN and CDR2 SVGIG (reference sequence).

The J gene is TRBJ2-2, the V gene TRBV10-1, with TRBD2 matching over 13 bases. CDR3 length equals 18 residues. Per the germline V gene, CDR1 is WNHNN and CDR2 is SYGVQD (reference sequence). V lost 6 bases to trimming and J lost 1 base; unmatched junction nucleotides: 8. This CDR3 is CASRGGLAGNLNTGELFF. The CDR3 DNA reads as TGCGCCAGCAGGGGGGGACTAGCGGGAAACCTGAACACCGGGGAGCTGTTTTTT.

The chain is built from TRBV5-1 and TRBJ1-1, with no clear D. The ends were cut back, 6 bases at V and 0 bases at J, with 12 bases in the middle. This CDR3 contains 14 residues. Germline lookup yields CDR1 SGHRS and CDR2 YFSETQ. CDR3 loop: CASTRAGVNTEAFF. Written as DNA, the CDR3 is TGCGCCAGCACTCGGGCCGGGGTGAACACTGAAGCTTTCTTT. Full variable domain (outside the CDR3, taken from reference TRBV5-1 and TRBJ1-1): KAGVTQTPRYLIKTRGQQVTLSCSPISGHRSVSWYQQTPGQGLQFLFEYFSETQRNKGNFPGRFSGRQFSNSRSEMNVSTLELGDSALYLCASTRAGVNTEAFFGQGTRLTVV.

CDR3: CASSLFSTGGSSGNTIYF. The CDR3 DNA reads TGTGCCAGCAGTTTATTTTCAACGGGGGGGAGCTCTGGAAACACCATATATTTT. The rearrangement joins TRBV27 to TRBJ1-3, with a weak D call TRBD1 (5 bases). The CDR3 sequence is 18 residues long. Between the trimmed V and J ends, which lost 1 base and 0 bases, there was a span of 16 bases. The germline gives CDR1 MNHEY, CDR2 SMNVEV (reference sequence).

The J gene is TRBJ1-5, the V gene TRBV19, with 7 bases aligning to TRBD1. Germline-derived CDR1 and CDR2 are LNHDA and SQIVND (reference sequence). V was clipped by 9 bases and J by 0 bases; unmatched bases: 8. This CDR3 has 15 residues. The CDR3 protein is CASTTGDYSNQPQHF. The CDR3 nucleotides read TGTGCCAGCACTACAGGGGACTATAGCAATCAGCCCCAGCATTTT.

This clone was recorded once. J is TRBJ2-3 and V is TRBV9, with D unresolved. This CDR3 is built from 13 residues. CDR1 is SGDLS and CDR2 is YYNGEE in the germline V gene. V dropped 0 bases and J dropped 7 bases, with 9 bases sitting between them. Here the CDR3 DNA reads TGTGCCAGCAGCGTAGGTAGTGAGAATACGCAGTATTTT. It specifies CASSVGSENTQYF.